This passage covers 19 T cell receptor beta chains from one sample sequenced in a study of CD8+ T cells in alopecia areata. TCR sequencing used cDNA made by reverse transcription of extracted RNA. Here immunoSEQ multiplex PCR was the method, and the copy in TCRdb shows in-frame clones only, minus some. The sample comprises hundreds of thousands of clones, approximately 38% of which are singletons, and 0.48% rests with the top ten. Indicated treatment: oral pan-JAK inhibitor, 5-10 mg twice daily. This specimen consisted of CD4+ T cells sorted from blood, obtained between weeks 30 and 35, from a patient treated with tofacitinib. The receptors originated from a human donor with alopecia areata.

The rearrangement uses TRBV5-1 and TRBJ1-4, with a possible D match to TRBD1 (6 bases). V was cut by 3 bases and J by 8 bases, with 14 bases left in between. This CDR3 spans 14 amino acids. Germline CDR1 reads SGHRS; CDR2 reads YFSETQ. As DNA, the CDR3 is TGCGCCAGCAGCTCTACAGGGATCGAGGAAAAACTGTTTTTT. Its protein product is CASSSTGIEEKLFF.

The V call is TRBV5-1, the J call TRBJ2-3; D not resolved. Germline CDR1 and CDR2: SGHRS and YFSETQ. V shed 4 bases and J shed 6 bases, with 9 bases lying between them. This CDR3 has 12 residues. CDR3 amino acids: CASSPSGDTQYF. CDR3 in DNA: TGCGCCAGCAGCCCCTCTGGCGATACGCAGTATTTT.

The chain couples TRBV11-2 to TRBJ2-3; D perhaps matches TRBD2 (5 bases). V was clipped by 5 bases and J by 0 bases, with 15 bases between them. CDR1 and CDR2 from the germline V gene are SGHAT and FQNNGV. The CDR3 totals 16 residues. Written as DNA, the CDR3 is TGTGCCAGCAGCCGCCGAAAGGACTCAAGCACAGATACGCAGTATTTT. It yields the protein CASSRRKDSSTDTQYF.

V and J are TRBV14 and TRBJ2-5; D possibly corresponds to TRBD2 (5 bases). Per germline, CDR1 SGHDN and CDR2 FVKESK. The CDR3 contains 16 residues. Trimming left V 4 bases short and J 1 base short, with 16 bases between. The DNA for the CDR3 is TGTGCCAGCAGCCTTACCGCAACTAGTTTCCAAGAGACCCAGTACTTC. This gives the protein CASSLTATSFQETQYF.

In this sample, this clone turned up a few times. The V call is TRBV28, the J call TRBJ2-7; tentative D call: TRBD2 (5 bases). Per the germline V gene, CDR1 is MDHEN and CDR2 is SYDVKM. This CDR3 contains 13 residues. V dropped 2 bases and J dropped 3 bases, with 8 bases sitting between them. CDR3 sequence reads: CASSLNRGYEQYF. DNA of the CDR3: TGTGCCAGCAGTTTAAATCGGGGCTACGAGCAGTACTTC.

The J gene is TRBJ2-3, the V gene TRBV30; D is possibly TRBD1 (5 bases). Germline loops: CDR1 GTSNPN, CDR2 SVGIG (reference sequence). V was cut by 2 bases and J by 6 bases, with 12 bases left in between. The CDR3 length is 13 residues. The CDR3 nucleotides read TGTGCCTGGAGTCAAGGGGCTGGGGATACGCAGTATTTT. Amino acids: CAWSQGAGDTQYF.

The V call is TRBV13, the J call TRBJ2-3, with 11 bases identical to TRBD2. The V segment lost 5 bases and the J segment 3 bases; nucleotides outside the gene matches: 4. CDR3 length: 15 residues. Germline CDR1 and CDR2: PRHDT and FYEKMQ (reference sequence). For the CDR3, the DNA is TGTGCCAGCAGCCCGGGACTAGCGGAGACAGATACGCAGTATTTT. This sequence encodes CASSPGLAETDTQYF.

The chain has TRBV10-3 and TRBJ2-7; TRBD2 matches at 7 bases. Germline-derived CDR1 and CDR2 are ENHRY and SYGVKD. Losses at the gene ends were 11 bases for V and 2 bases for J; bases not matched to a gene: 9. The CDR3 contains 13 residues. The CDR3 DNA reads TGTGCCTCTTCTTCTAGCGGAACCTACGAGCAGTACTTC. This gives the protein CASSSSGTYEQYF.

This clone appeared a few times. The rearrangement uses TRBV12-5 and TRBJ2-1; 11 positions agree with TRBD2. Germline CDR1 LGHNT, CDR2 FRNRAP. This CDR3 has 19 amino acids. The V gene end was trimmed by 0 bases and the J gene end by 0 bases; junction bases not matched to a gene: 7. The CDR3 DNA sequence: TGTGCTAGTGGTTTGGTTAGGCTAGCGGGAGGTAGCTCCTACAATGAGCAGTTCTTC. Its translation is CASGLVRLAGGSSYNEQFF.

This clone was detected a few times. The chain joins TRBV7-9 to TRBJ1-5; D remains ambiguous. In germline, CDR1 is SEHNR, CDR2 FQNEAQ (reference sequence). Trimming left V 6 bases short and J 1 base short, with 10 bases between. CDR3 length: 14 amino acids. The CDR3 region has the DNA TGTGCCAGCAGTCATAGTATCAGCAATCAGCCCCAGCATTTT. Translated: CASSHSISNQPQHF.

The gene calls are TRBV5-4 and TRBJ1-2; TRBD1 matches 7 bases. CDR3 size: 14 residues. With 4 bases clipped from V and 0 bases from J, the junction kept 3 bases outside the gene matches. CDR1 SGHNT and CDR2 YYREEE come from the germline V gene (reference sequence). CDR3 nucleotides: TGTGCCAGCAGCCGGGACAGCTCTAACTATGGCTACACCTTC. The encoded protein is CASSRDSSNYGYTF.

The chain links TRBV30 to TRBJ1-1; D unclear. The CDR3 consists of 12 residues. Trimming took 7 bases from V and 4 from J, leaving 13 bases between them. CDR1 and CDR2 from the germline V gene are GTSNPN and SVGIG (reference sequence). In DNA form, the CDR3 reads TGTGCCTTCGATCTGGAGGTCACTGAAGCTTTCTTT. This gives the protein CAFDLEVTEAFF.

This clone was seen only a few times. The gene calls are TRBV7-6 and TRBJ2-5, with 8 positions matching TRBD2. V shed 5 bases and J 0 bases; nucleotides not matched to a gene: 11. There are 17 residues in the CDR3. CDR1 and CDR2 (germline): SGHVS, FNYEAQ. CDR3: CASSPGTSGLYQETQYF. In DNA form, the CDR3 reads TGTGCCAGCAGCCCCGGCACTAGCGGTTTGTACCAAGAGACCCAGTACTTC.

The chain joins TRBV19 to TRBJ2-3; D unresolved. V was clipped by 3 bases and J by 2 bases, with 18 bases between them. This CDR3 comprises 17 residues. Germline lookup yields CDR1 LNHDA and CDR2 SQIVND (reference sequence). The DNA of the CDR3 is TGTGCCAGTAGTATCACTGGTAACTCCCCGGACACAGATACGCAGTATTTT. It specifies CASSITGNSPDTDTQYF.

This clone was found a few times. J is TRBJ2-5 and V is TRBV7-9, with 8 bases that match TRBD1. The V segment lost 7 bases and the J segment 5 bases; nucleotides outside the gene matches: 6. This CDR3 is built from 13 residues. CDR1 and CDR2 from the germline V gene are SEHNR and FQNEAQ (reference sequence). The CDR3 loop is CASKKDRAETQYF. For the CDR3, the DNA is TGTGCCAGCAAAAAGGACAGGGCGGAGACCCAGTACTTC.

V gene TRBV9 combines with J gene TRBJ2-1; D is tentatively TRBD1 or TRBD2 (6 bases each). The germline CDR1 and CDR2 sequences are SGDLS and YYNGEE. V was trimmed by 0 bases and J by 9 bases, leaving 16 bases between them. The CDR3 sequence is 15 residues long. The CDR3 nucleotides read TGTGCCAGCAGCGTAGTGGGTCCGGGGGCAGGTGAGCAGTTCTTC. Translation: CASSVVGPGAGEQFF. Using reference TRBV9 and TRBJ2-1 for the parts outside the CDR3, the full variable domain is DSGVTQTPKHLITATGQRVTLRCSPRSGDLSVYWYQQSLDQGLQFLIQYYNGEERAKGNILERFSAQQFPDLHSELNLSSLELGDSALYFCASSVVGPGAGEQFFGPGTRLTVL.

This clone was found a few times. This chain links TRBV6-1 with TRBJ2-7; 9 bases are a match to TRBD1. Germline assignment: CDR1 MNHNS and CDR2 SASEGT. Trimming removed 10 bases from V and 3 bases from J; junction bases left unmatched: 13. The CDR3 is 15 residues long. The CDR3 nucleotides read TGTGCCACCAGGGGGATGGGGACAGGGCGCTACGAGCAGTACTTC. Protein: CATRGMGTGRYEQYF.

The gene calls are TRBV7-9 and TRBJ1-2; 7 nucleotides align to TRBD1. Germline-derived CDR1 and CDR2 are SEHNR and FQNEAQ (reference sequence). V shed 1 base, J shed 0 bases, and the junction held 8 bases outside the gene matches. CDR3 length: 17 residues. CDR3 sequence: CASSLGAGGVSNYGYTF. DNA for the CDR3: TGTGCCAGCAGCTTAGGAGCAGGGGGTGTCTCTAACTATGGCTACACCTTC.

This clone was detected a few times. The chain employs TRBV6-6 and TRBJ1-1, with 7 bases lining up with TRBD1. Trimming removed 2 bases from V and 8 bases from J; junction bases left unmatched: 2. The V gene's germline CDR1 is MNHNY and CDR2 SVGAGI (reference sequence). The CDR3 consists of 12 residues. In DNA form, the CDR3 reads TGTGCCAGCAGTTACCCGGGACAGGAAGCTTTCTTT. Translating gives CASSYPGQEAFF.